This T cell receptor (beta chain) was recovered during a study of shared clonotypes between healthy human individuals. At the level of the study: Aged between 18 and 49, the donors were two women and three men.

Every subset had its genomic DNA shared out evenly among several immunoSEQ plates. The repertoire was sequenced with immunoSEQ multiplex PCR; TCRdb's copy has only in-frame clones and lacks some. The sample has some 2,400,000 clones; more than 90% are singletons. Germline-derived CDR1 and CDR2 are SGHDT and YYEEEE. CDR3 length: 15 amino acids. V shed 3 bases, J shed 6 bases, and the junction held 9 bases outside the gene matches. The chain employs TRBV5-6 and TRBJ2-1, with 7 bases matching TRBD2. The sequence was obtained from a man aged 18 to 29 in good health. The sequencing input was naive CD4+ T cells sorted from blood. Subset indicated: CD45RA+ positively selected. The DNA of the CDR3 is TGTGCCAGCAGCTATCGCGGACTAGGTTTCAATGAGCAGTTCTTC. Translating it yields CASSYRGLGFNEQFF.